The clone carrying this T cell receptor (beta chain) was counted ten times or more. What it binds is not known. Looked up from germline, CDR1 is SEHNR and CDR2 is FQNEAQ (reference sequence). V lost 8 bases to trimming and J lost 6 bases, with 10 bases between them. CDR3 size: 12 residues. This entry is derived from a study of molecular identifiers for immune sequencing clone quantification. Study results and limitations: Barcode collisions between identical TCR molecules could shrink estimates of highly expanded clone sizes.

Methods described previously were used for bulk TCR libraries, and listed TCR primers were applied. TCRdb analysed the PCR reads with MiXCR anew, one entry per CDR3 protein. The sample holds 50,000 to 70,000 distinct CDR3 sequences, roughly 18% seen once. Input material: naive CD8+ T cells from blood, with Jurkat cell RNA spiked in. Documented subset: FACS-sorted CD8+CD4-CCR7+CD45RA+ naive T cells. The chain links TRBV7-9 to TRBJ1-4; D call uncertain. The origin of this receptor is a human donor in good health. Some libraries in this study had Jurkat cell RNA spiked in. CDR3 region: CASALGDEKLFF. In DNA form, the CDR3 reads TGTGCCAGCGCTCTTGGTGATGAAAAACTGTTTTTT.